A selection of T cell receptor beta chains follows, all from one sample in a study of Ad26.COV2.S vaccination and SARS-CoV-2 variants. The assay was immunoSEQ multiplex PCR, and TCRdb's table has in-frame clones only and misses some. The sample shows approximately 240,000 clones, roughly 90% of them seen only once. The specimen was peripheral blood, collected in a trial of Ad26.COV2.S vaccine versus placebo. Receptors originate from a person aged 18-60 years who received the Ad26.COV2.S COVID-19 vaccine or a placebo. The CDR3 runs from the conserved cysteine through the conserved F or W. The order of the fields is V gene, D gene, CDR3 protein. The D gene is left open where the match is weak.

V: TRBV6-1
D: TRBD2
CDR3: CASREVHGGYYEQYF

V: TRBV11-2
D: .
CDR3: CASSLAPDARIYEQYF

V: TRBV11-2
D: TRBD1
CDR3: CASSPDRGGYEQYF

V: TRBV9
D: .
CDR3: CASSVEGLAGKQETQYF

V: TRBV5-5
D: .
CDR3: CASSLEQGVKPQHF

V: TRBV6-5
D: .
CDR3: CASSSPRRISGNTIYF

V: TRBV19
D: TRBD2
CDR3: CASSIDPGGLNNEQFF

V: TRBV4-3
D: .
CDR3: CASSQAKGWDVGELFF

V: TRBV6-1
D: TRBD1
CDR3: CASSGQGFTVAEGYTF

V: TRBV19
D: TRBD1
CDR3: CASRYRDREVGTQYF

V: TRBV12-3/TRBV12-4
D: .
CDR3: CASSPFPDEQFF

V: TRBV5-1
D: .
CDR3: CASSLTGTAYGYTF

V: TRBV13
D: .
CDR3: CASSTGALARKSYEQYF

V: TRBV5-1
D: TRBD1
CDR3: CASSPGQAGKSYGYTF

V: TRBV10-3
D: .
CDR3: CAISASITGSTTSYEQYF

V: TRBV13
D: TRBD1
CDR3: CASSRQGLSSYNSPLHF

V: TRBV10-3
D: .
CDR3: CAISEVYLPKPSTDTQYF

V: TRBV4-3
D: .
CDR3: CASSQEAYPSSNTGELFF

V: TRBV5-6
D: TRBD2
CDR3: CASSLAGARFYEQYF

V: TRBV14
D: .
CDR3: CASSPRRGANEKLFF

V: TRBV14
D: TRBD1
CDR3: CASSPGQGRDIQYF

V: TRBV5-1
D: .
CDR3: CASSSVGGSETQYF

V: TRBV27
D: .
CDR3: CASSRGGGDGYTF

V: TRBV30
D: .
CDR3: CAWSDGLKNEQFF

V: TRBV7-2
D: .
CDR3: CASSPQLGPYSGNTIYF

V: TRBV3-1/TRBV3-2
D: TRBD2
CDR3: CASSWTSGYTDTQYF

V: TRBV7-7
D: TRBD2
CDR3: CASSSGLAGNNEQFF

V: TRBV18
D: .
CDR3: CASSPSGANQETQYF

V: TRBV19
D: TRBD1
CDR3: CASSITGQEGSYTF

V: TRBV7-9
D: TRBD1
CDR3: CASSLVGQGFYEQYF

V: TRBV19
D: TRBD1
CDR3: CASTLRGTGQNTGELFF

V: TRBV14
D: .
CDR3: CASSQEVGLSTDTQYF

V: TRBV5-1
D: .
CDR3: CASSPGWGEQYF

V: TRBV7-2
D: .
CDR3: CASSLGQGFGEQYF

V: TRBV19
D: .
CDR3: CASSIPVSGYRAGLPTDTQYF

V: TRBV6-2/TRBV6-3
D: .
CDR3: CASSPLGRGPTSYEQYF

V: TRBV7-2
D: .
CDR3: CASSLKTPLGYTF

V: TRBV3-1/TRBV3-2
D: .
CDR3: CASSQPRTGGSEKLFF

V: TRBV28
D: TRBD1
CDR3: CASSFPSGQANTDTQYF

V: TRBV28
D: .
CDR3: CASSYGTYTGELFF

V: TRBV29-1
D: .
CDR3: CSVAADSYEQYF

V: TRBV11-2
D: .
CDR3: CASSSGLFIYF

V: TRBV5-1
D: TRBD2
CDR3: CASSLGGTSGDAYNEQFF

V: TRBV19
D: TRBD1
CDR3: CASSPTGPGSNYGYTF

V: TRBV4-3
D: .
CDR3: CASSQDRLSSTGAGELFF

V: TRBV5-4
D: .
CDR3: CASSLMVGGGADTQYF

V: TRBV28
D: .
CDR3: CASTTGFSGNTIYF